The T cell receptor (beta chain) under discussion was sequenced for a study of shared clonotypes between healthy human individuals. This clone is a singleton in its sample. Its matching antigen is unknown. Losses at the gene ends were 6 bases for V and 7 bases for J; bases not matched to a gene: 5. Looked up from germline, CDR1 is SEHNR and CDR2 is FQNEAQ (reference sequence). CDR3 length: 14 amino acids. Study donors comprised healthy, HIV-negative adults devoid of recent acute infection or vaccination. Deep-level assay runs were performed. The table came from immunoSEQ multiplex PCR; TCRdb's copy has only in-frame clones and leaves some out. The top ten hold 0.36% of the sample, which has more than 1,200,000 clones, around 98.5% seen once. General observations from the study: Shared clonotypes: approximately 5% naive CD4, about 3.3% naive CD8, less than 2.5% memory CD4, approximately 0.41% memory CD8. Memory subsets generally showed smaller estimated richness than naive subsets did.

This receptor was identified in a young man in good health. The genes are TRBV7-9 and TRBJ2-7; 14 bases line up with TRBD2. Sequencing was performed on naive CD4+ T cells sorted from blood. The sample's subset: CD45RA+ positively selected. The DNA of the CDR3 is TGTGCCAGCAGGGGACTAGCGGGAGACGGGGAGCAGTACTTC. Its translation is CASRGLAGDGEQYF.